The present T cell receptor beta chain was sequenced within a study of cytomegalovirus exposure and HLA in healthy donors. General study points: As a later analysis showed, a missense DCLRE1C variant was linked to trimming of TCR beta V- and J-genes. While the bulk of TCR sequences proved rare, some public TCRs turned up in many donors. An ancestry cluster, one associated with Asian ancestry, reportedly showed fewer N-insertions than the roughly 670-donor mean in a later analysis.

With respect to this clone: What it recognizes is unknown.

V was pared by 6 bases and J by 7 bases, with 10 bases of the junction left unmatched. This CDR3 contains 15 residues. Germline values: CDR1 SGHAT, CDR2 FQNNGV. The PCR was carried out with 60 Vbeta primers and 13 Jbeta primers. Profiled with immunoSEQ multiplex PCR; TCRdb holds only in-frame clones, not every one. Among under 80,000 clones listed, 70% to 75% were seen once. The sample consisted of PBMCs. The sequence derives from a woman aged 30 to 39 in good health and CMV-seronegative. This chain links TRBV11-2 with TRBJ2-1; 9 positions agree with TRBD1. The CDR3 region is CASSYRDRARNEQFF. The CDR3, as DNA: TGTGCCAGCAGTTACCGGGACAGGGCGAGGAATGAGCAGTTCTTC.